What follows are 5 T cell receptor beta chains derived from one specimen sequenced in a study of cytomegalovirus exposure and HLA in healthy donors. It was with 60 Vbeta and 13 Jbeta primers that the PCR ran. Measured with immunoSEQ multiplex PCR; TCRdb has only the in-frame clones, and not every one. Found here are roughly 110,000 clones, around two thirds of them singletons; the top ten hold 14%. The sequencing input was PBMCs. These receptors came from a woman between 40 and 55 years old in good health and CMV-seropositive.

This clone was observed once. The V and J genes are TRBV6-1 and TRBJ1-6; D uncertain. The V and J ends lost 1 base and 4 bases respectively, with 5 bases between them. Germline CDR1 is MNHNS and CDR2 is SASEGT. This CDR3 comprises 14 residues. The DNA for the CDR3 is TGTGCCAGCAGTGAAGTACGGTATAATTCACCCCTCCACTTT. Translation gives CASSEVRYNSPLHF.

V is TRBV5-4 and J is TRBJ1-5; the match to TRBD1 covers 9 bases. Germline CDR1 and CDR2: SGHNT and YYREEE (reference sequence). This CDR3 is 17 amino acids long. With V trimmed by 0 bases and J by 3 bases, 7 bases remained unmatched. The CDR3 reads CASSLGGTGKNNQPQHF. The CDR3 DNA reads TGTGCCAGCAGCTTGGGGGGGACAGGGAAGAACAATCAGCCCCAGCATTTT.

This chain links TRBV30 with TRBJ2-7; a possible D gene is TRBD2 (7 bases). Per the germline V gene, CDR1 is GTSNPN and CDR2 is SVGIG (reference sequence). The CDR3 has 12 amino acids. V was shortened by 5 bases and J by 5 bases, with 13 bases between the two germline ends. This CDR3 reads CAWDAGAHEQYF. The CDR3 nucleotides are TGTGCCTGGGACGCGGGGGCACACGAGCAGTACTTC.

The chain combines TRBV5-1 with TRBJ2-1, with a tentative D call TRBD2 (6 bases). This CDR3 has 16 amino acids. Germline CDR1 reads SGHRS; CDR2 reads YFSETQ. Trimming cost V 0 bases and J 2 bases, with 12 bases left between them. CDR3 nucleotide sequence: TGCGCCAGCAGCTTGGCACCGGGACTGACCTACAATGAGCAGTTCTTC. It codes for CASSLAPGLTYNEQFF.

The chain links TRBV7-2 to TRBJ1-6; perhaps TRBD1 as D (5 bases). The CDR3 consists of 15 residues. CDR1 SGHTA and CDR2 FQGNSA come from the germline V gene. The germline V and J ends were trimmed by 3 bases and 7 bases, with 13 bases remaining between them. In DNA, the CDR3 is TGTGCCAGCAGCTTCAATGGACGGACAAATTCACCCCTCCACTTT. Its translation is CASSFNGRTNSPLHF.